The present T cell receptor (beta chain) was sequenced within a study of blood T cell repertoires in COVID-19. Study-level background: Material from acute and convalescent COVID-19 was sourced from the United States, Italy and Spain. The cDNA or gDNA used as material had been derived from T cells, B-cell-depleted T cells, or PBMCs.

This CDR3 has 15 residues. Germline V gene sequence: CDR1 SGHVS, CDR2 FNYEAQ. The V end was cut by 3 bases, the J end by 0 bases, with 10 bases between. The table came from immunoSEQ multiplex PCR; TCRdb's copy has only in-frame clones and leaves some out. Here the sample spans around 160,000 clones, over 75% being singletons. This receptor was taken from a man aged 55 to 70 with active or convalescent COVID-19. Sequenced material: peripheral blood. The V call is TRBV7-6, the J call TRBJ2-3; possibly TRBD2 for D (6 bases). The CDR3 DNA is TGTGCCAGCAGCTTTCGGGAGAGGAGCACAGATACGCAGTATTTT. It encodes CASSFRERSTDTQYF. The complete variable domain, with remaining parts taken from reference TRBV7-6 and TRBJ2-3, reads GAGVSQSPRYKVTKRGQDVALRCDPISGHVSLYWYRQALGQGPEFLTYFNYEAQQDKSGLPNDRFSAERPEGSISTLTIQRTEQRDSAMYRCASSFRERSTDTQYFGPGTRLTVL.